The 32 T cell receptor beta chains below come from one sample, sequenced in a study of post-analysis software for immune sequencing data. These receptors lack a known antigen. Presence of unique molecular identifiers characterized the TCR beta cDNA libraries. Using its own MiXCR run on the PCR reads, TCRdb lists one record per CDR3 protein. Counted here are about 210,000 distinct CDR3 sequences, approximately 29% occurring once; the ten biggest clones make up 3.4%. Whole-study findings and limits: The five TRBV segments detected at higher frequency in patients than in controls included TRBV5-6, TRBV5-1 and TRBV20-1.

The material sequenced was blood. The source is a girl aged 2-17 years with multiple sclerosis.

This sequence joins TRBV6-5 and TRBJ1-1; the D gene is possibly TRBD1 (5 bases). This CDR3 contains 15 residues. The germline V and J ends were trimmed by 7 bases and 4 bases, with 19 bases remaining between them. Germline V gene lookup returns CDR1 MNHEY and CDR2 SVGAGI. The CDR3 DNA sequence: TGTGCCAGCACCAGTTTTGAAGAGGGGAGCACTGAAGCTTTCTTT. It is translated as CASTSFEEGSTEAFF.

The chain recombines TRBV12-3 or TRBV12-4 with TRBJ1-2; D might be TRBD1 (6 bases). CDR3 length: 16 residues. The V and J ends lost 2 bases and 4 bases respectively, with 17 bases between them. CDR3 sequence (DNA): TGTGCCAGCAGTTTAAGAGGGGGGGAGGGAGGCTATGGCTACACCTTC. Translation: CASSLRGGEGGYGYTF.

This clonotype was seen a few times. The rearrangement uses TRBV20-1 and TRBJ2-1; 10 bases are a match to TRBD2. The germline V gene has CDR1 DFQATT and CDR2 SNEGSKA (reference sequence). J gave up 6 bases and V 3 bases, and 5 bases lay outside the gene matches. The CDR3 runs to 14 residues. For the CDR3, the DNA is TGCAGTGCTAGCTGGCTAGCGGGAGTCAATGAGCAGTTCTTC. The encoded protein is CSASWLAGVNEQFF.

The rearrangement uses TRBV29-1 and TRBJ2-3, with a possible D match to TRBD2 (6 bases). Germline lookup yields CDR1 SQVTM and CDR2 ANQGSEA. This CDR3 comprises 12 residues. V was cut by 5 bases and J by 0 bases, with 6 bases left in between. Here the CDR3 reads CSVRESTDTQYF. The CDR3 DNA sequence: TGCAGCGTTCGGGAGAGCACAGATACGCAGTATTTT.

The sample holds a few counts of this clonotype. The V gene is TRBV5-1, the J gene TRBJ2-3, with 7 bases identical to TRBD2. CDR3 size: 15 residues. Germline V CDR1 and CDR2: SGHRS, YFSETQ. The trim removed 0 bases at V and 4 bases at J, leaving 5 bases unmatched. CDR3 loop: CASSLVASGADTQYF. In DNA, the CDR3 is TGCGCCAGCAGCTTGGTGGCTAGCGGTGCAGATACGCAGTATTTT.

Here the CDR3 reads CASSDFNEKLFF. CDR3 in DNA: TGTGCCAGCAGTGACTTTAATGAAAAACTGTTTTTT. The V call is TRBV25-1, the J call TRBJ1-4; D is uncertain. Trimming pared 3 bases from V and 4 bases from J, leaving 3 bases between. CDR1 is MGHDK, CDR2 SYGVNS, per germline. The CDR3 is 12 amino acids.

The sample holds many counts of this clonotype. This chain connects TRBV12-3 or TRBV12-4 to TRBJ2-3, with 12 nucleotides matching TRBD2. With 1 base clipped from V and 3 bases from J, the junction kept 8 bases outside the gene matches. CDR3 length: 18 amino acids. The CDR3 DNA reads TGTGCCAGCAGTTTAGGGCTAGCGGGGGGGCATCGGACAGATACGCAGTATTTT. This translates into CASSLGLAGGHRTDTQYF.

Of note for this clonotype: A read error may explain this, as a much larger clone is one base away. The chain links TRBV7-9 to TRBJ2-1; unclear D gene. CDR1 and CDR2 (germline): SEHNR, FQNEAQ (reference sequence). With 5 bases removed from V and 0 bases from J, the gap between germline ends came to 8 bases. The CDR3 loop spans 14 amino acids. CDR3 loop: CASSAQNSYNEQFF. The DNA of the CDR3 is TGTGCCAGCAGCGCACAGAACTCCTACAATGAGCAGTTCTTC.

The V gene is TRBV2, the J gene TRBJ1-5; TRBD1 might be the D (5 bases). CDR3 length: 15 residues. V lost 1 base and J lost 2, with 9 bases in between. Germline CDR1 reads SNHLY; CDR2 reads FYNNEI. CDR3 protein: CASSEVGLRNQPQHF. The CDR3 nucleotides read TGTGCCAGCAGTGAAGTGGGGCTCCGCAATCAGCCCCAGCATTTT.

This clonotype came up many times. The chain links TRBV20-1 to TRBJ1-5; TRBD1 is a possible D gene (5 bases). This CDR3 region has 16 residues. V was pared by 0 bases and J by 4 bases, with 16 bases between. Germline-derived CDR1 and CDR2 are DFQATT and SNEGSKA (reference sequence). The CDR3 nucleotides are TGCAGTGCTAGAGATTTCAGGGCCATGGGAAATCAGCCCCAGCATTTT. It translates to CSARDFRAMGNQPQHF.

This clonotype was detected once. This may be a read error, as it is one base from a much larger clone. CDR3 sequence: CASAVADTTYEQYF. Written as DNA, the CDR3 is TGTGCCAGCGCGGTAGCGGATACAACCTACGAGCAGTACTTC. The gene calls are TRBV28 and TRBJ2-7; D possibly corresponds to TRBD2 (6 bases). Deletions cut 8 bases from V and 2 bases from J, with 16 bases between. The germline V gene encodes CDR1 MDHEN and CDR2 SYDVKM. The length of the CDR3 is 14 residues.

The CDR3 DNA follows: TGTGCCAGCAGTTGGGACAGCTCCTACAATGAGCAGTTCTTC. It is translated as CASSWDSSYNEQFF. The rearrangement uses TRBV6-2 or TRBV6-3 and TRBJ2-1, with 7 positions matching TRBD1. The length of the CDR3 is 14 residues. Germline lookup yields CDR1 MNHEY and CDR2 SVGEGT. The J segment lost 0 bases and the V segment lost 4 bases, leaving 0 bases of the junction unmatched.

This clonotype came up once. A much larger clone lies a single base off, so this may be a read error. The chain employs TRBV3-1 and TRBJ2-5; D not resolved. The germline V gene has CDR1 LGHDT and CDR2 YNNKEL (reference sequence). The CDR3 is made up of 16 amino acids. In DNA form, the CDR3 reads TGTGCCAGCAGCCAAGGCCTACCAAGCCTCCAAGGGACCCAGTACTTC. It encodes CASSQGLPSLQGTQYF.

J is TRBJ2-3 and V is TRBV20-1, with D possibly called TRBD1 or TRBD2 (6 bases each). This CDR3 is built from 14 residues. CDR1 and CDR2 (germline): DFQATT, SNEGSKA (reference sequence). V was trimmed by 6 bases and J by 1 base, leaving 14 bases between them. The CDR3 sequence is CSASSGAGTDTQYF. DNA of the CDR3: TGCAGTGCGTCCTCGGGGGCGGGCACAGATACGCAGTATTTT.

This clonotype came up a few times. A much bigger clone sits one base away, suggesting this may be a read error. This chain joins TRBV4-2 and TRBJ2-7, with 9 bases fitting TRBD2. CDR3 length: 13 residues. CDR1 is LGHNA and CDR2 is YNFKEQ in the germline V gene. Trimming at V came to 4 bases and at J to 7 bases, leaving 5 bases not matched to a gene. CDR3 sequence: CASSRRLADEQYF. Written as DNA, the CDR3 is TGTGCCAGCAGCCGCCGACTAGCGGATGAGCAGTACTTC.

Concerning this clonotype: A read error is possible here, since a much larger clone lies one base away. The gene calls are TRBV12-3 or TRBV12-4 and TRBJ1-6, with unresolved D. There are 15 residues in the CDR3. With 6 bases removed from V and 0 bases from J, the gap between germline ends came to 9 bases. CDR3 nucleotide sequence: TGTGCCAGCAGGGCAGGCAGCTCCTATAATTCACCCCTCCACTTT. It codes for CASRAGSSYNSPLHF.

The chain couples TRBV5-1 to TRBJ1-4; TRBD1 agrees at 7 bases. Losses at the gene ends were 4 bases for V and 6 bases for J; bases not matched to a gene: 6. The CDR3 runs to 14 residues. CDR1 and CDR2 (germline): SGHRS, YFSETQ. The CDR3 DNA follows: TGCGCCAGCAGCCTCGGGACAGCCGATGAAAAACTGTTTTTT. Its protein product is CASSLGTADEKLFF.

The genes are TRBV2 and TRBJ2-4; D might be TRBD1 (6 bases). The last part of the DNA fits TRBJ2-5 better; the J call may be wrong. Germline-derived CDR1 and CDR2 are SNHLY and FYNNEI. This CDR3 has 13 residues. In DNA, the CDR3 is TGTGCCAGCACACAGGGTGGGGGAGAGACCCAGTACTTC. It translates to CASTQGGGETQYF.

A word on this clonotype: A much larger clone lies a single base off, so this may be a read error. The rearrangement uses TRBV28 and TRBJ2-1; 8 bases fit TRBD2. The germline V gene has CDR1 MDHEN and CDR2 SYDVKM. The CDR3 length is 16 residues. The trim removed 5 bases at V and 13 bases at J, leaving 19 bases unmatched. The chain's CDR3 is CASSPGRGVGEETQFF. The CDR3 coding sequence is TGTGCCAGCAGTCCCGGGCGGGGGGTTGGAGAAGAGACCCAGTTCTTC. The whole variable domain, remainder taken from reference TRBV28 and TRBJ2-1, is DVKVTQSSRYLVKRTGEKVFLECVQDMDHENMFWYRQDPGLGLRLIYFSYDVKMKEKGDIPEGYSVSREKKERFSLILESASTNQTSMYLCASSPGRGVGEETQFFGPGTRLTVL.

This clonotype has a handful of counts. This chain links TRBV4-1 with TRBJ1-1; D is unclear. Germline V gene sequence: CDR1 MGHRA, CDR2 YSYEKL. The CDR3 runs 13 residues. Trimming took 1 base from V and 1 from J, leaving 4 bases between them. The CDR3 is CASSQAQNTEAFF. CDR3 nucleotide sequence: TGCGCCAGCAGCCAAGCACAGAACACTGAAGCTTTCTTT.

The chain joins TRBV29-1 to TRBJ1-4; D might be TRBD1 (5 bases). Germline loops: CDR1 SQVTM, CDR2 ANQGSEA. There are 15 residues in the CDR3. The V end lost 7 bases, the J end lost 1 base, and 16 bases lay between the germline ends. CDR3 bases: TGCAGCGGGTCCGGGGGTGATGGAACTAATGAAAAACTGTTTTTT. This sequence encodes CSGSGGDGTNEKLFF.

The sample holds one count of this clonotype. Given a much more abundant clone one base away, this may be a read error. The chain is built from TRBV25-1 and TRBJ2-7; D not certain. This CDR3 region has 13 residues. Trimming pared 6 bases from V and 5 bases from J, leaving 14 bases between. CDR1 MGHDK and CDR2 SYGVNS come from the germline V gene. The CDR3 loop is CASRELMSHEQYF. The CDR3 DNA reads TGTGCCAGCAGGGAGCTGATGTCCCACGAGCAGTACTTC.

The V gene is TRBV7-9, the J gene TRBJ1-1; 10 nucleotides align to TRBD1. There are 16 residues in the CDR3. Per the germline V gene, CDR1 is SEHNR and CDR2 is FQNEAQ (reference sequence). The V gene end was trimmed by 4 bases and the J gene end by 1 base; junction bases not matched to a gene: 6. CDR3: CASSSGQGLRNTEAFF. The CDR3 DNA reads as TGTGCCAGCAGCTCGGGACAGGGGCTCAGGAACACTGAAGCTTTCTTT.

The chain links TRBV18 to TRBJ1-1; D gene unclear. CDR1 and CDR2 (germline): KGHSH, LQKENI. V lost 6 bases to trimming and J lost 3 bases, with 17 bases between them. The CDR3 is 15 residues long. This chain's CDR3 is CASSKSLLWDTEAFF. CDR3 sequence (DNA): TGTGCCAGCTCGAAGAGCCTCCTGTGGGACACTGAAGCTTTCTTT.

V is TRBV7-9 and J is TRBJ2-5; D remains ambiguous. The CDR3 is made up of 13 amino acids. V shed 1 base and J shed 11 bases, with 14 bases lying between them. From germline, CDR1 is SEHNR and CDR2 FQNEAQ (reference sequence). DNA for the CDR3: TGTGCCAGCAGCTTAGGATACTCCTACGATCAGTACTTC. It yields the protein CASSLGYSYDQYF.

This clonotype was recorded many times. The CDR3 DNA follows: TGCGCCAGCCAGAGGGCTCCGGATCAGCCCCAGCATTTT. This sequence encodes CASQRAPDQPQHF. The V gene is TRBV5-1, the J gene TRBJ1-5; unclear D gene. CDR1 and CDR2 (germline): SGHRS, YFSETQ. This CDR3 contains 13 residues. Trimming shortened V by 7 bases and J by 5 bases, and 13 bases separated the two germline ends.

Of note for this clonotype: This may be a read error: a much more frequent sequence differs by one nucleotide. The chain combines TRBV29-1 with TRBJ2-1; TRBD2 aligns across 7 bases. The germline V gene encodes CDR1 SQVTM and CDR2 ANQGSEA. With 8 bases clipped from V and 8 bases from J, the junction kept 12 bases outside the gene matches. This CDR3 contains 13 residues. The CDR3 reads CSHCRLADDEQFF. The CDR3 bases are TGCAGCCATTGTAGGCTAGCGGACGATGAGCAGTTCTTC.

This clonotype was seen ten or more times. The CDR3 region is CASSQEIGLRNQPQHF. In nucleotides, the CDR3 is TGCGCCAGCAGCCAAGAAATCGGGTTAAGGAATCAGCCCCAGCATTTT. The chain is built from TRBV4-1 and TRBJ1-5; D is undetermined. CDR1 MGHRA and CDR2 YSYEKL come from the germline V gene. The CDR3 consists of 16 residues. Trimming pared 0 bases from V and 4 bases from J, leaving 13 bases between.

The J gene is TRBJ1-5, the V gene TRBV20-1, with 9 bases lining up with TRBD1. CDR1 DFQATT and CDR2 SNEGSKA come from the germline V gene (reference sequence). The ends lost 4 bases at V and 3 bases at J; junction bases unmatched: 13. This CDR3 contains 17 residues. CDR3 nucleotide sequence: TGCAGTGCTACGAATAGGGAGACAGGGGGATCCAATCAGCCCCAGCATTTT. It encodes CSATNRETGGSNQPQHF.

The table lists this clonotype with a few counts. V is TRBV10-3 and J is TRBJ1-1; no firm D call. From germline, CDR1 is ENHRY and CDR2 SYGVKD. The CDR3 consists of 11 residues. Trimming shortened V by 2 bases and J by 6 bases, and 4 bases separated the two germline ends. The chain's CDR3 is CAISEGAEAFF. The CDR3 nucleotides are TGTGCCATCAGTGAGGGGGCTGAAGCTTTCTTT.

This sequence joins TRBV30 and TRBJ2-7, with D perhaps given as TRBD1 or TRBD2 (5 bases each). The CDR3 is made up of 11 amino acids. V gave up 6 bases and J gave up 2 bases, with 8 bases separating them. CDR1 and CDR2 (germline): GTSNPN, SVGIG (reference sequence). CDR3 nucleotides: TGTGCCTGCGGGGACCCCTACGAGCAGTACTTC. Its translation is CACGDPYEQYF. Supplemented by reference TRBV30 and TRBJ2-7, the full variable domain reads SQTIHQWPATLVQPVGSPLSLECTVEGTSNPNLYWYRQAAGRGLQLLFYSVGIGQISSEVPQNLSASRPQDRQFILSSKKLLLSDSGFYLCACGDPYEQYFGPGTRLTVT.

V usage is TRBV30 and J usage is TRBJ2-1; 12 nucleotides agree with TRBD2. Per germline, CDR1 GTSNPN and CDR2 SVGIG (reference sequence). Germline trimming cut 2 bases from V and 9 bases from J; bases unmatched to any gene: 8. The CDR3 sequence is 15 residues long. CDR3 sequence: CAWSLTSGRYGEQFF. In DNA, the CDR3 is TGTGCCTGGAGTTTGACTAGCGGGAGATATGGTGAGCAGTTCTTC.